Below are 7 T cell receptor beta chains sequenced from a single sample in a study of identical twins (dated by TCRdb to the mid-2010s). The library came from 5' RACE. The sequencer was an Illumina HiSeq 2000. TCRdb redid the processing of the public reads, applying fastp at Q25 and MiXCR, and retained in-frame beta chains. Entries that share a CDR3 protein sequence are merged under the most common genes and DNA. The sample table lists under 400,000 distinct CDR3 sequences, approximately 8.8% of them with a count of one. Around 8.6% of the sample goes to the ten largest clones. The source material was naive T cells sorted from blood. In light of the paper, this sample's cell subset or site label describes: cells isolated with a human naive T-cell isolation kit. All receptors derive from a woman between 50 and 59 years old in good health.

The genes are TRBV12-3 or TRBV12-4 and TRBJ1-1, with D hard to call. The CDR3 runs to 14 residues. V was trimmed by 2 bases and J by 0 bases, leaving 7 bases between them. The CDR3 sequence is CASSLRMVNTEAFF. For the CDR3, the DNA is TGTGCCAGCAGTTTACGTATGGTGAACACTGAAGCTTTCTTT.

The V and J genes are TRBV12-5 and TRBJ2-1, with 9 bases lining up with TRBD2. Germline CDR1 LGHNT, CDR2 FRNRAP. This CDR3 contains 16 residues. With 4 bases clipped from V and 4 bases from J, the junction kept 8 bases outside the gene matches. The CDR3 here is CASGSSSGTLYNEQFF. The CDR3 bases are TGTGCTAGTGGTTCTTCTAGCGGGACCCTTTACAATGAGCAGTTCTTC.

This clonotype came up many times. V usage is TRBV29-1 and J usage is TRBJ2-5; D not certain. The CDR3 totals 13 residues. The V and J ends lost 1 base and 5 bases respectively, with 11 bases between them. Germline CDR1 reads SQVTM; CDR2 reads ANQGSEA. The CDR3, as DNA: TGCAGCGTTGAAGTAACGGATTGGGAGACCCAGTACTTC. Protein sequence: CSVEVTDWETQYF.

This clonotype was observed many times. The genes are TRBV25-1 and TRBJ1-2; D is undetermined. The V and J ends lost 3 bases and 8 bases respectively, with 10 bases between them. This CDR3 is built from 12 residues. Germline CDR1 MGHDK, CDR2 SYGVNS. In nucleotides, the CDR3 is TGTGCCAGCAGTGACGGATCTGCCGGCTACACCTTC. It codes for CASSDGSAGYTF.

The chain has TRBV12-3 or TRBV12-4 and TRBJ2-2, with 12 positions matching TRBD2. The CDR3 has 18 amino acids. Trimming took 7 bases from V and 0 from J; bases not matched to a gene: 9. CDR3 bases: TGTGCCAGCACCGCGACTAGCGGGAGCGTAGCGAACACCGGGGAGCTGTTTTTT. It translates to CASTATSGSVANTGELFF.

As DNA, the CDR3 is TGTGCCAGCAGCGCGGTCTCGGGACAGGCCGGCTACACCTTC. It specifies CASSAVSGQAGYTF. The gene calls are TRBV7-9 and TRBJ1-2; TRBD1 matches 8 bases. Germline-derived CDR1 and CDR2 are SEHNR and FQNEAQ (reference sequence). The CDR3 sequence is 14 residues long. V lost 5 bases, J lost 8 bases, and 10 bases stayed unmatched. Using reference TRBV7-9 and TRBJ1-2 for the parts outside the CDR3, the full variable domain is DTGVSQNPRHKITKRGQNVTFRCDPISEHNRLYWYRQTLGQGPEFLTYFQNEAQLEKSRLLSDRFSAERPKGSFSTLEIQRTEQGDSAMYLCASSAVSGQAGYTFGSGTRLTVV.

This clonotype was detected only a few times. V gene TRBV6-1 combines with J gene TRBJ2-7, with D tentatively TRBD1 or TRBD2 (5 bases each). V was clipped by 9 bases and J by 4 bases, with 22 bases between them. The germline V gene encodes CDR1 MNHNS and CDR2 SASEGT. The CDR3 spans 15 residues. This CDR3 is CASGRHNGAQYEQYV. CDR3 coding DNA: TGTGCCAGTGGCAGACATAACGGGGCACAATACGAGCAGTACGTC.